The clone carrying this T cell receptor beta chain was seen a few times. Its antigen is not known. Alongside a J-beta primer mix, a sample-barcoded 5' primer served in a second PCR lasting about 6 to 11 cycles. TCRdb independently ran MiXCR on the 5' RACE reads; one entry per CDR3 protein. The sample consists of 380,000 or so distinct CDR3 sequences, about 52% of them appearing once. The data were obtained in a study of blood T cells in healthy people across ages. Study-wide findings and caveats: Samples with more naive T cells showed higher observed beta diversity.

The V end was cut by 2 bases, the J end by 11 bases, with 19 bases between. Germline-derived CDR1 and CDR2 are SGHRS and YFSETQ. This CDR3 region has 14 residues. Sequenced: blood. The chain recombines TRBV5-1 with TRBJ2-5; tentative D call: TRBD2 (5 bases). This receptor was taken from a man in his 60s in good health. CDR3 DNA sequence: TGCGCCAGCAGCTTTGGGAGCCAGACAAATGAGCAGTACTTC. It encodes CASSFGSQTNEQYF.